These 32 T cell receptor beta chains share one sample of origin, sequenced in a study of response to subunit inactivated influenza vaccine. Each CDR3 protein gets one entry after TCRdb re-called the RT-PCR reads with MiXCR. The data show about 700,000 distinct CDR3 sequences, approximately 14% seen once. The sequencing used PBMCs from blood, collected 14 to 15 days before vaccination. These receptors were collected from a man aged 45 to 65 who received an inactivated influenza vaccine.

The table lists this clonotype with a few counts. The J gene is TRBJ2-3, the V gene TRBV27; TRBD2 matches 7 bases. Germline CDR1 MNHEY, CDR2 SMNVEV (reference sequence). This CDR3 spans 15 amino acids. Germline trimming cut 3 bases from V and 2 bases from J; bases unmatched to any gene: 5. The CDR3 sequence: CASSFAGLYTDTQYF. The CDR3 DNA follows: TGTGCCAGCAGTTTCGCGGGACTATACACAGATACGCAGTATTTT.

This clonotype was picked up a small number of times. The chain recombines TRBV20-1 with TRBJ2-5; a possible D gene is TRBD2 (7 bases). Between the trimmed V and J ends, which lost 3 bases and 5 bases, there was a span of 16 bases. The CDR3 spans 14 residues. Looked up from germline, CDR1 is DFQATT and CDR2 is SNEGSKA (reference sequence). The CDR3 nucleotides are TGCAGTGCTAGGCGGGGGCAGGGGAAGGAGACCCAGTACTTC. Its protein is CSARRGQGKETQYF.

CDR3 amino acids: CAISESRAGAYNEQFF. The CDR3 region has the DNA TGTGCCATCAGTGAGTCGCGAGCGGGGGCCTACAATGAGCAGTTCTTC. The chain links TRBV10-3 to TRBJ2-1; 8 positions match TRBD2. The CDR3 extends over 16 amino acids. V lost 0 bases and J lost 2; bases outside the gene matches: 3. Germline CDR1 ENHRY, CDR2 SYGVKD.

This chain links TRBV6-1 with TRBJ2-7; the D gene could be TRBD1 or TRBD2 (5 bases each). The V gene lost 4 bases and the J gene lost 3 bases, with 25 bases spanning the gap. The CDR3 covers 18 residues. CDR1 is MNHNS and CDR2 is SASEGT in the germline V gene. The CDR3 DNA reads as TGTGCCAGCAGTGTGGCTTTCCGGGACCCGGGTGCGGGCTACGAGCAGTACTTC. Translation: CASSVAFRDPGAGYEQYF.

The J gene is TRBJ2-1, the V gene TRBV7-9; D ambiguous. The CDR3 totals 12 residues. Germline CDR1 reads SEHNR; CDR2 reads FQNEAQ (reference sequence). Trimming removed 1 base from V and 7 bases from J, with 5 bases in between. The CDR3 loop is CASSLDENEQFF. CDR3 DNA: TGTGCCAGCAGCTTAGACGAGAATGAGCAGTTCTTC.

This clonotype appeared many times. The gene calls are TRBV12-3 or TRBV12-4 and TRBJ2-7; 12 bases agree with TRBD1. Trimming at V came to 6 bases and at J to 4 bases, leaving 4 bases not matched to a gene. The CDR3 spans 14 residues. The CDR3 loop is CASRGQGALYEQYF. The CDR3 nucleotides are TGTGCCAGCAGGGGACAGGGGGCTTTATACGAGCAGTACTTC.

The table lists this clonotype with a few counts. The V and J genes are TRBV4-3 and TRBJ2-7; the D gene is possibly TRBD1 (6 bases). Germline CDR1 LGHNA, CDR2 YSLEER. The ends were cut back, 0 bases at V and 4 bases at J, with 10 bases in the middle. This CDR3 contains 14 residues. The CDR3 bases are TGCGCCAGCAGCCAAGATCAGGGGATTTACGAGCAGTACTTC. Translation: CASSQDQGIYEQYF.

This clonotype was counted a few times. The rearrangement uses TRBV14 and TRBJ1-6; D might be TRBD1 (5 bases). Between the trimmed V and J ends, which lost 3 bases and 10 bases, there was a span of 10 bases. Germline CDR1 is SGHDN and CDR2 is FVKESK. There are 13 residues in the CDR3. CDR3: CASSHTEGSPLHF. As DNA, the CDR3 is TGTGCCAGCAGCCACACCGAGGGGTCACCCCTCCACTTT.

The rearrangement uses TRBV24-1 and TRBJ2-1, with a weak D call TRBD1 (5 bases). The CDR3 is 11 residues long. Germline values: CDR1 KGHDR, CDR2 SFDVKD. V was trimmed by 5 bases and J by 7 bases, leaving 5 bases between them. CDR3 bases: TGTGCCACCAGTGCAGGGAATGAGCAGTTCTTC. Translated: CATSAGNEQFF.

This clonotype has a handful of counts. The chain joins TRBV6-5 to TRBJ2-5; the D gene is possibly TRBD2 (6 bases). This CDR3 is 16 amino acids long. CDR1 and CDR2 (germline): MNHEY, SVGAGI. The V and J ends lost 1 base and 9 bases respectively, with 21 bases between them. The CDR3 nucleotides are TGTGCCAGCAGTTACTGGGGAGGAGCGCTACCGGGGGCCCAGTACTTC. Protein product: CASSYWGGALPGAQYF.

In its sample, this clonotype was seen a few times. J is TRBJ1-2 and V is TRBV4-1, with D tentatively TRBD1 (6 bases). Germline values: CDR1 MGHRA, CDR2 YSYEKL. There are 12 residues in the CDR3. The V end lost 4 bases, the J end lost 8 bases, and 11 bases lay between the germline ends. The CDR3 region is CASSLGGEGYTF. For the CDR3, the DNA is TGCGCCAGCAGCCTAGGGGGGGAAGGCTACACCTTC.

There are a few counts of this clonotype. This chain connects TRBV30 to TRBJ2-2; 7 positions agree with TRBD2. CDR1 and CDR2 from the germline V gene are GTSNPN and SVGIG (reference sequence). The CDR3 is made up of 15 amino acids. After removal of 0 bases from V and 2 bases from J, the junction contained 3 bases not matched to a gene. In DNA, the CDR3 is TGTGCCTGGAGTGTACGCGGGAGAAACACCGGGGAGCTGTTTTTT. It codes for CAWSVRGRNTGELFF.

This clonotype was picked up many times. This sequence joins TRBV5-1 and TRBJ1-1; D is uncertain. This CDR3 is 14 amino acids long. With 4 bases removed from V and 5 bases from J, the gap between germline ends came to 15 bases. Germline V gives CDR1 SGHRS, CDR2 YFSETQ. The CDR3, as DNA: TGCGCCAGCAGCCCTCGAAACGTGAGGACTGAAGCTTTCTTT. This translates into CASSPRNVRTEAFF.

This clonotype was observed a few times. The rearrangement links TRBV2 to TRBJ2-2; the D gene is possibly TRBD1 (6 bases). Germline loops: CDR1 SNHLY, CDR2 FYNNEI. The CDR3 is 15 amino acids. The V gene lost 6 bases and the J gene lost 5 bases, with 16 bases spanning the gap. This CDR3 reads CASRAGASRTGELFF. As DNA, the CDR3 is TGTGCCAGCAGGGCAGGGGCTAGCAGGACCGGGGAGCTGTTTTTT.

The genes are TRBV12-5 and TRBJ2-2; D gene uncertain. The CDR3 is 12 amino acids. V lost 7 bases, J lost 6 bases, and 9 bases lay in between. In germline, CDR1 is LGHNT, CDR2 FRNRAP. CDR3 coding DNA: TGTGCTAGTGACTCTCCGGCCGGGGAGCTGTTTTTT. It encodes CASDSPAGELFF.

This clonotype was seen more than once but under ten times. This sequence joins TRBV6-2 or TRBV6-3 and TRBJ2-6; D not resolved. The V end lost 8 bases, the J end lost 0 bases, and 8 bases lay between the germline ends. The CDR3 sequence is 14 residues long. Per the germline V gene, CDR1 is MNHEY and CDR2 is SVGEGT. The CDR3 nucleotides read TGTGCCAGCGCCGAAACCTCTGGGGCCAACGTCCTGACTTTC. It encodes CASAETSGANVLTF.

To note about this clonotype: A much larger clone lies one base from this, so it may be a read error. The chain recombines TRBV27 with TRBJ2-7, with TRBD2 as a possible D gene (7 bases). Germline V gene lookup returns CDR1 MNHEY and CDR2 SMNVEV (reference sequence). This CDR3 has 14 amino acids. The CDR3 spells CASKLRGLSYKQYF. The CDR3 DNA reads TGTGCCAGCAAGTTGCGGGGGCTCTCCTACAAGCAGTACTTC.

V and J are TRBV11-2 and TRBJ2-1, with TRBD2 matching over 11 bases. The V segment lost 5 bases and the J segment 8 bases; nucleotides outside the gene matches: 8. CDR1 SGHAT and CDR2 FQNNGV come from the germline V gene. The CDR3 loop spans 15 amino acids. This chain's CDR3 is CASSVAGGVSDEQFF. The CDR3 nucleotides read TGTGCCAGCAGCGTAGCGGGAGGGGTTTCGGATGAGCAGTTCTTC.

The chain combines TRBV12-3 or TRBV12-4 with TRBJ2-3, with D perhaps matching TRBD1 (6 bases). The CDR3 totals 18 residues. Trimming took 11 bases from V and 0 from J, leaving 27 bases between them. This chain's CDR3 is CAFSLAGAGFHSTDTQYF. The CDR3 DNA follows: TGTGCCTTCAGTTTAGCAGGGGCAGGGTTTCATAGCACAGATACGCAGTATTTT.

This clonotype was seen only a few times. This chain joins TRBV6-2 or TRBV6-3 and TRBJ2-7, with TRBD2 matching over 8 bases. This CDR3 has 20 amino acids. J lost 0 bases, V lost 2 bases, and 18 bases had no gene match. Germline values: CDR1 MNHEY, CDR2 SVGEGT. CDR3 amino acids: CASSYTFGGRIVPSSYEQYF. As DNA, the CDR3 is TGTGCCAGCAGTTACACTTTCGGCGGGAGGATAGTACCGAGCTCCTACGAGCAGTACTTC.

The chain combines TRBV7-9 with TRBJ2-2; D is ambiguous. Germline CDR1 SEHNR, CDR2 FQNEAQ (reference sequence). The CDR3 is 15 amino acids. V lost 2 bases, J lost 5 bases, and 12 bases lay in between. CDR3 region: CASSLPLGGTGELFF. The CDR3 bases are TGTGCCAGCAGCTTACCCCTGGGCGGTACCGGGGAGCTGTTTTTT.

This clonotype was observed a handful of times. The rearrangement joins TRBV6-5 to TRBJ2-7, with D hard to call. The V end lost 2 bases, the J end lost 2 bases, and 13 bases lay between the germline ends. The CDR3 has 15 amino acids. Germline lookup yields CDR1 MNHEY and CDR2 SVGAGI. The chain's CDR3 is CASSYSQVNTYEQYF. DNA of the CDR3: TGTGCCAGCAGTTACAGCCAGGTGAACACCTACGAGCAGTACTTC.

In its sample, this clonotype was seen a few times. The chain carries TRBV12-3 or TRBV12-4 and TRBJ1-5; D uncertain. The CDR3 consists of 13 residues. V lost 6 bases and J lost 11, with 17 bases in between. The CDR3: CASSQDVLSSQHF. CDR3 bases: TGTGCCAGCAGCCAAGATGTACTAAGTTCCCAGCATTTT.

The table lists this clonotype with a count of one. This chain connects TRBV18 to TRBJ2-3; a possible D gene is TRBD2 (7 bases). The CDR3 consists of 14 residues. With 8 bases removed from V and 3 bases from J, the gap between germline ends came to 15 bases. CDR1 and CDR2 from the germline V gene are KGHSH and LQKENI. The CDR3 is CASTQGTMTDTQYF. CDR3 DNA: TGTGCCAGCACTCAGGGGACTATGACAGATACGCAGTATTTT.

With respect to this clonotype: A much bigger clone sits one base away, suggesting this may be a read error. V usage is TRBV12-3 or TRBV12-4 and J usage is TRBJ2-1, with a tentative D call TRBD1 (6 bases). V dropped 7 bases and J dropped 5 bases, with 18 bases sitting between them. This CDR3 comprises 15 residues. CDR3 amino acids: CASTLRGTHNNEQFF. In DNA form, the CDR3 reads TGTGCCAGCACTTTGAGGGGGACACATAACAATGAGCAGTTCTTC.

DNA of the CDR3: TGTGCCAGCACCCACGCCGGGGAGCTGTTTTTT. It yields the protein CASTHAGELFF. The rearrangement uses TRBV6-2 or TRBV6-3 and TRBJ2-2, with no clear D. CDR1 and CDR2 from the germline V gene are MNHEY and SVGEGT. Deletions cut 7 bases from V and 6 bases from J, with 6 bases between. The CDR3 has 11 residues.

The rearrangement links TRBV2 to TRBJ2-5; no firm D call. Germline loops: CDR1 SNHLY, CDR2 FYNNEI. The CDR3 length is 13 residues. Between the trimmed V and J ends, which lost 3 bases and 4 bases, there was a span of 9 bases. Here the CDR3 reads CASSEVGSETQYF. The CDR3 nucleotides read TGTGCCAGCAGTGAGGTCGGGTCAGAGACCCAGTACTTC.

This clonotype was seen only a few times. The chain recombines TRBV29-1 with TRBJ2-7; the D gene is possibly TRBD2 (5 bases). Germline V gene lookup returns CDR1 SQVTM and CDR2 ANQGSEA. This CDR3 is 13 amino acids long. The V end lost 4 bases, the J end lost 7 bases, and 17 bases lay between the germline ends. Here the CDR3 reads CSVGGILRGEQYF. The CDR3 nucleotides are TGCAGCGTTGGAGGGATATTACGTGGGGAGCAGTACTTC.

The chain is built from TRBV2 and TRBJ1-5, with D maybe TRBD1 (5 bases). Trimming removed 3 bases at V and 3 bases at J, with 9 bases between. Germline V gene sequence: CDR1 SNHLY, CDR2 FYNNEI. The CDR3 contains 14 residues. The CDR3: CASSDRVTNQPQHF. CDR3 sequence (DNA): TGTGCCAGCAGTGACAGGGTCACCAATCAGCCCCAGCATTTT.

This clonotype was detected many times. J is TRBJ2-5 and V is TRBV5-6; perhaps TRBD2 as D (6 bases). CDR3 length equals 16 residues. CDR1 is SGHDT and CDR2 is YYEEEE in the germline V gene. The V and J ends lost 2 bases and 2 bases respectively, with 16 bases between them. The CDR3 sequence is CASSFRSWRGQETQYF. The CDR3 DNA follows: TGTGCCAGCAGCTTTCGGTCTTGGCGGGGACAAGAGACCCAGTACTTC.

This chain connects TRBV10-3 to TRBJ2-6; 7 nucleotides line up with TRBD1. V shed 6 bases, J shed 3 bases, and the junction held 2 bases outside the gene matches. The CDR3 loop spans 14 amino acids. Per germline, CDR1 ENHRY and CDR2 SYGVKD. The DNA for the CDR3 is TGTGCCATCAGGGACAGGAGTGGGGCCAACGTCCTGACTTTC. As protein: CAIRDRSGANVLTF.

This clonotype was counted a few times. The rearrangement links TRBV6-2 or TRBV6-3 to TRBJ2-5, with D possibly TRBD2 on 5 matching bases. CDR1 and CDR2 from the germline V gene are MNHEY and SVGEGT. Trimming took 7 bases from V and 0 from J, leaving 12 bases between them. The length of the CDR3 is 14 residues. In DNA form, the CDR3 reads TGTGCCAGCAACCCGGAGGCGTACCAAGAGACCCAGTACTTC. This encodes CASNPEAYQETQYF.